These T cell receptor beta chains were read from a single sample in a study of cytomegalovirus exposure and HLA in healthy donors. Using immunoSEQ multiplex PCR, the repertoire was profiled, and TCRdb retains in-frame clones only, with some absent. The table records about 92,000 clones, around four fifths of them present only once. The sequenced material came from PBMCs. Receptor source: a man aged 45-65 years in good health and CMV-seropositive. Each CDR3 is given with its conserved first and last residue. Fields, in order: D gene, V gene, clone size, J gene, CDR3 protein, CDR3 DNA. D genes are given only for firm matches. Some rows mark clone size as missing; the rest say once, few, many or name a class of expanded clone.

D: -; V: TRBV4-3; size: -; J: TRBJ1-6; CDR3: CASSQGQNNSPLHF; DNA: TGCGCCAGCAGCCAAGGACAGAATAATTCACCCCTCCACTTT
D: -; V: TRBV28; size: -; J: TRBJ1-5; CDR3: CASIARSHPQPQHF; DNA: TGTGCCAGCATCGCTCGGTCCCACCCCCAGCCCCAGCATTTT
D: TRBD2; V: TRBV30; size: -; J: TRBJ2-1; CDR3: CAWSEGLAGGKSQFF; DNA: TGTGCCTGGAGTGAGGGACTAGCGGGGGGCAAATCGCAGTTCTTC
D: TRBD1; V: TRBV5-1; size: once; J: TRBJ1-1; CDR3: CASSVDRVMNTEAFF; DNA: TGCGCCAGCAGCGTGGACAGGGTCATGAACACTGAAGCTTTCTTT
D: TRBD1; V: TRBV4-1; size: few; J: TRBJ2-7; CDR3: CASSLGQGSYEQYF; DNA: TGCGCCAGCAGCCTAGGACAGGGCTCCTACGAGCAGTACTTC
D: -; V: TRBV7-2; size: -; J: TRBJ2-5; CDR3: CASTQSHQETQYF; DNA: TGTGCCAGCACCCAAAGCCACCAAGAGACCCAGTACTTC
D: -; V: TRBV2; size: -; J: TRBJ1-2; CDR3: CASSGDRIGGYTF; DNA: TGTGCCAGCAGTGGCGACAGAATAGGAGGCTACACCTTC
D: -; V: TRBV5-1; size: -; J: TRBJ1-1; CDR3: CASSLTGQTNTEAFF; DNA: TGCGCCAGCAGCTTGACCGGACAGACCAACACTGAAGCTTTCTTT
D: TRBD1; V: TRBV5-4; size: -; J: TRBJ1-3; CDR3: CASSSPGQGAGNTIYF; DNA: TGTGCCAGCAGCTCTCCGGGACAGGGGGCTGGAAACACCATATATTTT
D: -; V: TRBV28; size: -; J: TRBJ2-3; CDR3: CASSSPFRYSTDTQYF; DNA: TGTGCCAGCAGTTCACCCTTTAGATACAGCACAGATACGCAGTATTTT
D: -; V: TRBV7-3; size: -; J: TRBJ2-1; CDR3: CASSPTLGDEQFF; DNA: TGTGCCAGCAGCCCGACACTAGGTGATGAGCAGTTCTTC
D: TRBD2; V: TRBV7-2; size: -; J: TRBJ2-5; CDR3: CASSFQRGLKETQYF; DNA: TGTGCCAGCAGCTTCCAGCGGGGGCTGAAAGAGACCCAGTACTTC
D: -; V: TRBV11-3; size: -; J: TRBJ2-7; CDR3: CASSPDRTSYEQYF; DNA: TGTGCCAGCAGCCCCGACAGGACCTCCTACGAGCAGTACTTC